The present T cell receptor (beta chain) was sequenced within a study of cytomegalovirus exposure and HLA in healthy donors. Whole-study findings and limits: The authors later found TCR association rates varying by HLA locus, with DRB1 most and HLA-C fewest. Immune exposure was documented only through CMV serostatus. Later analysis indicated greater clonal expansion among HLA-associated TCR beta chains than among equally common other chains.

As concerns this clone: What it binds is unknown.

V lost 6 bases and J lost 4, with 16 bases in between. Germline values: CDR1 SQVTM, CDR2 ANQGSEA. The CDR3 is 13 residues long. PCR primers comprised 60 Vbeta and 13 Jbeta primers. Sequencing used immunoSEQ multiplex PCR; TCRdb keeps in-frame clones, though not all of them. The sample contains more than 110,000 clones, about 80% of which appear only once. This TCR derives from a young man in good health and CMV-seropositive. This chain links TRBV29-1 with TRBJ2-7; perhaps TRBD2 as D (6 bases). Sequenced input: PBMCs. CDR3 DNA: TGCAGCGTCCTGTTAGGGACTGCGTACGAGCAGTACTTC. The encoded protein is CSVLLGTAYEQYF.